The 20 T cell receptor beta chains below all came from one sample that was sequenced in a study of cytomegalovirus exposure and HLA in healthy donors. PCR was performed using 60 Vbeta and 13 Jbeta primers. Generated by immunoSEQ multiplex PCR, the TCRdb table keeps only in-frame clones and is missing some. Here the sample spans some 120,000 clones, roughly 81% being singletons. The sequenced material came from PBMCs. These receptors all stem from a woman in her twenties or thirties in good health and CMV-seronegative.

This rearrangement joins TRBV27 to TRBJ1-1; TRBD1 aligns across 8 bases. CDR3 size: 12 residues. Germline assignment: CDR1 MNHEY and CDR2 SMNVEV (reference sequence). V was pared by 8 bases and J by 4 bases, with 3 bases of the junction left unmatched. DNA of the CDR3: TGTGCCAGCCGGACAGGGCCCACTGAAGCTTTCTTT. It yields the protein CASRTGPTEAFF.

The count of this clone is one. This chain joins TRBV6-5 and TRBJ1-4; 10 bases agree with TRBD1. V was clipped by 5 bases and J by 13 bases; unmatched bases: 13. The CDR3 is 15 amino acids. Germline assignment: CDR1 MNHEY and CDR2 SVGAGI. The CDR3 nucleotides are TGTGCCAGCAGTACCTCCGGGACAGGGGAGAGGCGACTGTTTTTT. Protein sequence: CASSTSGTGERRLFF.

The CDR3: CASSLAGQASTDTQYF. CDR3 coding DNA: TGTGCCAGCAGCTTAGCTGGGCAGGCAAGCACAGATACGCAGTATTTT. The rearrangement joins TRBV11-3 to TRBJ2-3, with D hard to call. The CDR3 length is 16 residues. CDR1 and CDR2 from the germline V gene are SGHNT and YENEEA. Trimming took off 1 base at V and 0 bases at J, with 11 bases between the two ends. Complete variable domain (other parts from reference TRBV11-3 and TRBJ2-3): EAGVVQSPRYKIIEKKQPVAFWCNPISGHNTLYWYLQNLGQGPELLIRYENEEAVDDSQLPKDRFSAERLKGVDSTLKIQPAELGDSAVYLCASSLAGQASTDTQYFGPGTRLTVL.

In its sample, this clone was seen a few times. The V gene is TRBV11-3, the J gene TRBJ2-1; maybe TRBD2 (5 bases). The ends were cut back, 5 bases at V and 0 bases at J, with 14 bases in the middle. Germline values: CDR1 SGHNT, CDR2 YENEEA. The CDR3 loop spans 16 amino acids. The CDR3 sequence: CASSPRAASSYNEQFF. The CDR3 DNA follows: TGTGCCAGCAGCCCGCGGGCGGCGAGCTCCTACAATGAGCAGTTCTTC.

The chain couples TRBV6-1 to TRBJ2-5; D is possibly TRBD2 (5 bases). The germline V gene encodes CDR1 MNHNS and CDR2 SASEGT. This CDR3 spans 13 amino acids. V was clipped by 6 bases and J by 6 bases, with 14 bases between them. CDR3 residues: CASRQTILKTQYF. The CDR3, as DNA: TGTGCCAGCAGACAGACTATTTTAAAGACCCAGTACTTC.

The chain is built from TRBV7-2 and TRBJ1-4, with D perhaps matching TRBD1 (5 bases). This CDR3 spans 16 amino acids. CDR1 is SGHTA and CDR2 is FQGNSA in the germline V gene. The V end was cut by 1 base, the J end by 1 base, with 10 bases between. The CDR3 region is CASSLGGSETNEKLFF. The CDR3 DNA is TGTGCCAGCAGCTTAGGGGGCTCGGAAACTAATGAAAAACTGTTTTTT.

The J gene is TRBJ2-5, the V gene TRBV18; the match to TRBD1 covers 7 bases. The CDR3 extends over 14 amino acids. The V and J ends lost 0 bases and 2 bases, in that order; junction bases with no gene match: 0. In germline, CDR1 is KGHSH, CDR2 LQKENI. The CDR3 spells CASSPPGQQETQYF. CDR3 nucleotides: TGTGCCAGCTCACCACCGGGACAGCAAGAGACCCAGTACTTC.

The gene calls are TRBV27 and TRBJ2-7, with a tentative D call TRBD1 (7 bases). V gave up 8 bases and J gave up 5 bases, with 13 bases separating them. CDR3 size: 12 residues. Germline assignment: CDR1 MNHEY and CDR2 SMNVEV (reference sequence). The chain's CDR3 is CASRGGGHEQYF. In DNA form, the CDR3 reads TGTGCCAGCCGTGGAGGGGGCCACGAGCAGTACTTC.

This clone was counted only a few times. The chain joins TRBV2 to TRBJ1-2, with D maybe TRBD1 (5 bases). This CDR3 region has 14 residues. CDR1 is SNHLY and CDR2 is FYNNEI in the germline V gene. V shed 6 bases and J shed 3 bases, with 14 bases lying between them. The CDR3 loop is CASSTRQSDYGYTF. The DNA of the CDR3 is TGTGCCAGCAGCACAAGACAGTCGGACTATGGCTACACCTTC.

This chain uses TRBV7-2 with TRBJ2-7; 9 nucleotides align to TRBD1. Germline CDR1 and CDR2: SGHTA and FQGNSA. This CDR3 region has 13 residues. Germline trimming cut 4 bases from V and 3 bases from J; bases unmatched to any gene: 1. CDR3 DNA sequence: TGTGCCAGCAGCTGGGACAGGGACTACGAGCAGTACTTC. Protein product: CASSWDRDYEQYF.

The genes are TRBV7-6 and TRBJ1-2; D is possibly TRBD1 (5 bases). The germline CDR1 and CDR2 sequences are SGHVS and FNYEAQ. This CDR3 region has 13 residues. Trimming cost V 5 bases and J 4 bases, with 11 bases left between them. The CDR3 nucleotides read TGTGCCAGCAGCCCCCAGGGTCCCTATGGCTACACCTTC. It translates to CASSPQGPYGYTF.

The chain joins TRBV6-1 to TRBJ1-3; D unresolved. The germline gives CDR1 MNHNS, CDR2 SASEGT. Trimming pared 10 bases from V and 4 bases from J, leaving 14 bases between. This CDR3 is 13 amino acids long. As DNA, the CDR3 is TGTGCCACCTCCTTTTCGGTCGGAAACACCATATATTTT. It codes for CATSFSVGNTIYF.

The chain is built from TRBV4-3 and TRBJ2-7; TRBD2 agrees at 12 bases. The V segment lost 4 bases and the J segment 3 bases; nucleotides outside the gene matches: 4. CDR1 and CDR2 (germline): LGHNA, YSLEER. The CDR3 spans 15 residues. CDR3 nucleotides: TGCGCCAGCAGCCTGAGGACTAGCGGGAACTACGAGCAGTACTTC. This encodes CASSLRTSGNYEQYF.

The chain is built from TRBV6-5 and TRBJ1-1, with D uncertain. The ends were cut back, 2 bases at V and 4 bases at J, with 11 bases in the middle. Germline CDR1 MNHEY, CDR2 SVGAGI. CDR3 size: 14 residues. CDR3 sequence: CASSYGRRGTEAFF. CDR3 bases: TGTGCCAGCAGTTACGGGCGTCGGGGCACTGAAGCTTTCTTT.

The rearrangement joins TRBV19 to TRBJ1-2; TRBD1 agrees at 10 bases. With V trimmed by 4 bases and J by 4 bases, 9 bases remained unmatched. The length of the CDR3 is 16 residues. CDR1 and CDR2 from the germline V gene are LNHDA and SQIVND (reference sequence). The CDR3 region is CASSTLRQGAGYGYTF. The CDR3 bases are TGTGCCAGTAGTACGCTACGACAGGGGGCGGGCTATGGCTACACCTTC.

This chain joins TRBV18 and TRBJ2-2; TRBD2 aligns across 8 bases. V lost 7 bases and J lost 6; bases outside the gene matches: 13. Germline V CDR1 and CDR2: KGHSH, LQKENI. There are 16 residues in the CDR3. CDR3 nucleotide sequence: TGTGCCAGCTTCCCGGGCACTAGCGGCAAGGCCGGGGAGCTGTTTTTT. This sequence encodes CASFPGTSGKAGELFF. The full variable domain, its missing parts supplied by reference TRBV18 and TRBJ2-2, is NAGVMQNPRHLVRRRGQEARLRCSPMKGHSHVYWYRQLPEEGLKFMVYLQKENIIDESGMPKERFSAEFPKEGPSILRIQQVVRGDSAAYFCASFPGTSGKAGELFFGEGSRLTVL.

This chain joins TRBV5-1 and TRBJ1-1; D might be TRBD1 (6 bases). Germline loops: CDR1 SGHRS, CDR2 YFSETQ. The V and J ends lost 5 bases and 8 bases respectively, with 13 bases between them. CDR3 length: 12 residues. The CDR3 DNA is TGCGCCAGCAGTACGGGCGGGGGCGAAGCTTTCTTT. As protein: CASSTGGGEAFF.

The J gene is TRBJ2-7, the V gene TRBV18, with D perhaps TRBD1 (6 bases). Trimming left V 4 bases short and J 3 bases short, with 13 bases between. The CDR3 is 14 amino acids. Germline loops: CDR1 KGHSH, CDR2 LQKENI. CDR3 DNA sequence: TGTGCCAGCTCACTAGTGGACAGAAACTACGAGCAGTACTTC. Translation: CASSLVDRNYEQYF.

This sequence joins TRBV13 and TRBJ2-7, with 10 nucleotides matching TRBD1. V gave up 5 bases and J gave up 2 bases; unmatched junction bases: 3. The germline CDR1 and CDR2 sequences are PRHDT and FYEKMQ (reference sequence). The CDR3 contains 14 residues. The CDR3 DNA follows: TGTGCCAGCAGCCCGGACAGGGGGACCTACGAGCAGTACTTC. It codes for CASSPDRGTYEQYF.

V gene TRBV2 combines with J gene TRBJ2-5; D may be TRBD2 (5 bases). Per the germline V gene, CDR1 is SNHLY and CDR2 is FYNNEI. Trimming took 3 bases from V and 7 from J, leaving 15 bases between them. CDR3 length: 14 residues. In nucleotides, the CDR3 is TGTGCCAGCAGTGACTTGCGGCGACGGGGGACCCAGTACTTC. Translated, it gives CASSDLRRRGTQYF. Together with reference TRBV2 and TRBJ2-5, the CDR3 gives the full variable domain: EPEVTQTPSHQVTQMGQEVILRCVPISNHLYFYWYRQILGQKVEFLVSFYNNEISEKSEIFDDQFSVERPDGSNFTLKIRSTKLEDSAMYFCASSDLRRRGTQYFGPGTRLLVL.